These 3 T cell receptor beta chains came from one sample sequenced in a study of blood T cells in healthy people across ages. Then a second PCR, running about 6 to 12 cycles, was carried out with a sample-barcoded 5' primer and a J-beta primer mix. One entry per CDR3 protein results from TCRdb running MiXCR on the 5' RACE reads. The sample lists roughly 680,000 distinct CDR3 sequences, around a fifth occurring once. The sequencing input was blood. These receptors were obtained from a man in his 70s in good health.

The chain has TRBV9 and TRBJ2-1, with 9 bases lining up with TRBD2. This CDR3 has 15 residues. Per germline, CDR1 SGDLS and CDR2 YYNGEE. V gave up 6 bases and J gave up 5 bases; unmatched junction bases: 9. The CDR3 DNA reads as TGTGCCAGCAACCCTATTGCGGGAGGGCACAATGAGCAGTTCTTC. It translates to CASNPIAGGHNEQFF.

This clonotype was observed a handful of times. The rearrangement links TRBV14 to TRBJ1-4; D is uncertain. The V end was cut by 1 base, the J end by 2 bases, with 14 bases between. Germline CDR1 and CDR2: SGHDN and FVKESK. This CDR3 region has 17 residues. Here the CDR3 DNA reads TGTGCCAGCAGCCAAGGTTTAGTCGGCGGGACTAATGAAAAACTGTTTTTT. Translating gives CASSQGLVGGTNEKLFF. Combining the CDR3 with reference TRBV14 and TRBJ1-4 gives the whole variable domain EAGVTQFPSHSVIEKGQTVTLRCDPISGHDNLYWYRRVMGKEIKFLLHFVKESKQDESGMPNNRFLAERTGGTYSTLKVQPAELEDSGVYFCASSQGLVGGTNEKLFFGSGTQLSVL.

Turning to this clonotype: A much bigger clone sits one base away, suggesting this may be a read error. The rearrangement links TRBV20-1 to TRBJ2-5; 9 bases map to TRBD2. The assigned J gene may be wrong: the sequence end matches TRBJ2-1 better. The CDR3 sequence is 16 residues long. CDR1 is DFQATT, CDR2 SNEGSKA, per germline (reference sequence). CDR3 region: CGAREFGTSSYNEQFF. In nucleotides, the CDR3 is TGCGGTGCTAGAGAGTTTGGGACTAGCAGTTACAATGAGCAGTTCTTC.